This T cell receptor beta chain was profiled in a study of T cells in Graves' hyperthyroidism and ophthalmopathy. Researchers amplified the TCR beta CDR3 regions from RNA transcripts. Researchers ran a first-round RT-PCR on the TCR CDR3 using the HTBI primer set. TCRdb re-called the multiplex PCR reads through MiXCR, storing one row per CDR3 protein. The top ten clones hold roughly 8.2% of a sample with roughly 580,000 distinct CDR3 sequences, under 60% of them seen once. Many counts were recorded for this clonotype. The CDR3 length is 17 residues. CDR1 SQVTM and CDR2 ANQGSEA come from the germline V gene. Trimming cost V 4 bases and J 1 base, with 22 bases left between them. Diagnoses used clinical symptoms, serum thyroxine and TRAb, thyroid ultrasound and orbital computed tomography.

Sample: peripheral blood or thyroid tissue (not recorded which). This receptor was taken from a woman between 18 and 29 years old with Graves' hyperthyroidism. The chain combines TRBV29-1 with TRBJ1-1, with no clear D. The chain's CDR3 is CSVVGWPRSAKNTEAFF. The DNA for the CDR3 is TGCAGCGTTGTTGGTTGGCCACGCAGTGCCAAGAACACTGAAGCTTTCTTT. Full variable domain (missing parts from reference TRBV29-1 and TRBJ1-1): SAVISQKPSRDICQRGTSLTIQCQVDSQVTMMFWYRQQPGQSLTLIATANQGSEATYESGFVIDKFPISRPNLTFSTLTVSNMSPEDSSIYLCSVVGWPRSAKNTEAFFGQGTRLTVV.